This TCR beta chain was documented in a study of CD8 T cells in Susac syndrome. The authors reverse transcribed about 0.5 to 1 ug RNA with random hexamers. TCRdb passed the immunoSEQ multiplex PCR reads through MiXCR, listing each CDR3 protein once. The sample records around 120,000 distinct CDR3 sequences, roughly 94% being singletons. CDR3 length: 13 amino acids. V lost 1 base and J 5 bases, leaving 9 bases between the germline ends. Germline V CDR1 and CDR2: SGHTA, FQGTGA. The table lists this clonotype with a count of one. The chain combines TRBV7-3 with TRBJ2-7; a possible D gene is TRBD2 (7 bases). This clonotype was obtained from a human donor with multiple sclerosis. Sequenced input: CD4+ T cells from PBMCs. The CDR3 sequence: CASSLRGGDEQYF. CDR3 nucleotides: TGTGCCAGCAGCTTAAGAGGGGGGGACGAGCAGTACTTC.